This T cell receptor delta chain was retrieved from a study of Vδ1+ human thymocytes. Study conclusions and caveats: Thymic TRG and TRD repertoires appeared highly polyclonal. Thymic delta-chain repertoires held roughly 20% Vdelta2 sequences and few Vdelta3, despite high sort purity.

Germline CDR1 TSWWSYY, CDR2 QGS. V was trimmed by 0 bases and J by 4 bases, leaving 27 bases between them. The CDR3 has 20 amino acids. The template was reverse-transcribed extracted RNA. The CDR3 regions were amplified by multiplex PCR from V-gene primers to a constant-region primer. With CATT, TCRdb re-called clones from the multiplex PCR reads. Among about 75,000 delta-chain clones, approximately 34% were seen once, and the ten largest hold approximately 0.25%. In regard to this clone: Its antigen remains unidentified.

Thymocytes were sorted as CD3+ TCRVdelta1+ TCRVdelta2- after alphabeta T cell depletion. The chain combines TRDV1 with TRDJ1, with D perhaps TRDD3 (7 bases). This sequence was found in a boy under two years old who had congenital heart surgery. Input material: Vdelta1+ gamma-delta thymocytes from the thymus. Described subset: FACS-sorted CD3+ TCRalphabeta- TCRVdelta1+ TCRVdelta2- thymocytes. CDR3 sequence: CALGELTPNPTWGYSDKLIF. The CDR3, as DNA: TGTGCTCTTGGGGAACTCACCCCCAATCCTACGTGGGGATATAGCGATAAACTCATCTTT.